This TCR beta chain was documented in a study of beta chain features in type 1 diabetes. Germline CDR1 SQVTM, CDR2 ANQGSEA. After removal of 6 bases from V and 5 bases from J, the junction contained 6 bases not matched to a gene. This CDR3 contains 13 residues. Study results and limitations: Insertion counts at VDJ junctions were lower in type 1 diabetes patients, who also showed more deletions there. Shortening of TCRB CDR3s, moderate but significant, appeared in all four CD4+ subsets of Type 1 diabetes patients. PCR may have favored shorter templates equally in patients and controls.

As every portion of the isolated RNA was reverse transcribed, the sequencing read expressed TCRB transcripts. Method: immunoSEQ multiplex PCR; TCRdb's copy keeps in-frame clones and lacks some. The data hold 680,000 or so clones, with roughly an eighth observed a single time. In the case of this clone: Its target is not known.

The sample was naive CD4+ T cells from blood. The V and J genes are TRBV29-1 and TRBJ2-3; TRBD2 aligns across 9 bases. The sequence was collected from a young man with type 1 diabetes. CDR3 sequence: CSVARTSEDTQYF. CDR3 nucleotides: TGCAGCGTGGCGAGGACTAGCGAAGATACGCAGTATTTT.